This T cell receptor beta chain was sequenced for a study of shared clonotypes between healthy human individuals. About the study: Each donor's CD4 naive and CD4 memory cells filled three plates apiece, CD8 naive two, and CD8 memory one.

Germline assignment: CDR1 SQVTM and CDR2 ANQGSEA. V lost 4 bases, J lost 3 bases, and 3 bases stayed unmatched. This CDR3 is built from 14 residues. The method was immunoSEQ multiplex PCR; TCRdb's version includes in-frame clones alone and lacks a portion of them. Of about 980,000 clones detected, 60% to 85% appear once; the ten largest clones hold around 1.4%. V usage is TRBV29-1 and J usage is TRBJ2-3, with 11 bases identical to TRBD2. The sample taken for sequencing was memory CD4+ T cells sorted from blood. The subset: CD45RA-negative fraction. The sequence was obtained from a man younger than 35 in good health. The CDR3 here is CSVVLAGATDTQYF. In DNA form, the CDR3 reads TGCAGCGTTGTACTAGCGGGGGCTACAGATACGCAGTATTTT.